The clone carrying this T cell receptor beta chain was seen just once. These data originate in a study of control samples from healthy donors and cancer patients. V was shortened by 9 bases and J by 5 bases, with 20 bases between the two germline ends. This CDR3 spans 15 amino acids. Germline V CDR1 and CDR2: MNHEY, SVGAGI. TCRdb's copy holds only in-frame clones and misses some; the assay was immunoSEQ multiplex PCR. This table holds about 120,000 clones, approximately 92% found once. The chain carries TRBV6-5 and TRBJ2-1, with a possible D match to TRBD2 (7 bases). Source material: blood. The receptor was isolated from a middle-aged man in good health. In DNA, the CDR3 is TGTGCCAGTTCAAGAGGGGGGGCTCTCCACAATGAGCAGTTCTTC. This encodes CASSRGGALHNEQFF.